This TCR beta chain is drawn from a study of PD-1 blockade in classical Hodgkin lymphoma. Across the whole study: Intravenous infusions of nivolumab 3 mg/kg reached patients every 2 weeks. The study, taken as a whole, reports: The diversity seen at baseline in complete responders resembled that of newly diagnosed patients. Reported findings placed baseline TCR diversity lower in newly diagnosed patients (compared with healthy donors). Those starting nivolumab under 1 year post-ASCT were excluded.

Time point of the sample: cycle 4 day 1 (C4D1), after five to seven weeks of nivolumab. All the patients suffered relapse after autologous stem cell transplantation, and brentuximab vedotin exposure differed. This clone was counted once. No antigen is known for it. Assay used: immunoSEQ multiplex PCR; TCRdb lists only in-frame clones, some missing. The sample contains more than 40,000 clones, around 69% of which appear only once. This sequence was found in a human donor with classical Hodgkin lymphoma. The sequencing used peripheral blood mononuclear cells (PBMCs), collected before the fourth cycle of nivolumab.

CDR3 bases: TGTGCCAGCAATCTCCCCAATCAGCCCCAGCATTTT. Protein product: CASNLPNQPQHF. This rearrangement joins TRBV2 to TRBJ1-5; no clear D gene. The CDR3 has 12 amino acids. The ends were cut back, 7 bases at V and 3 bases at J, with 7 bases in the middle. Germline values: CDR1 SNHLY, CDR2 FYNNEI.